The following is a TCR beta chain sequence with its context. This clonotype was detected many times. The antigen this receptor binds is unknown. Per-nucleotide qualities are absent, and no much larger clonotype sits a single base away. This specimen comes from a study of neurological immune-mediated disorders (dated by TCRdb to the late 2010s). As for the study more broadly: The study compared peripheral blood TCR-beta repertoires of HTLV-I-associated myelopathy (HAM/TSP) patients, multiple sclerosis patients and healthy controls using UMI-based sequencing. Longitudinal samples, technical triplicates and paired sorted CD4+ and CD8+ T-cell subsets, alongside PBMC samples, were included among the 106 TCR-beta libraries. The cohort was made up of about 68 subjects, consisting of some 15 HAM/TSP patients, around 35 multiple sclerosis patients and about 20 healthy controls.

Per the germline V gene (reference sequence), DFQATT is the CDR1 and SNEGSKA is the CDR2. From its cysteine to its phenylalanine, the CDR3 spans 16 amino acids. The retained sequence is limited to the CDR3, 48 bases, with the frame set at the first base. At the junction V is shortened by 2 bases and J by 4 bases; bases outside the gene matches: 6. Points the paper makes about the study in general: Across subjects, expanded clones never shared an identical CDR3 amino acid sequence, which suggests that the TCR-beta repertoires in every group were private. The highest TCR clonal expansion was observed in HAM/TSP patients, whereas the lowest was observed in MS patients, even when compared with healthy controls.

Healthy controls were blood bank volunteers in Maryland, USA. Sorted-subset TCR libraries were prepared from around 1 million sorted CD4+ or CD8+ T cells. PBMCs were separated from peripheral blood using Ficoll-Hypaque density gradient centrifugation and then cryopreserved in liquid nitrogen. The study also sequenced paired sorted CD4+ and CD8+ subsets from healthy controls, HAM/TSP patients and MS patients. To synthesize cDNA, template-switch 5'RACE was performed with a primer carrying a 10-nucleotide random unique molecular identifier so that each TCR transcript was tagged. Each sequencing run produced over 200 million TCR-beta sequences covering 15-18 subjects. The RNeasy kit was used to extract total RNA. Using the KAPA Real-time Library Amplification kit, TCR-beta VDJ regions were amplified with primers for the TCR constant region and the 5'RACE anchor. Sample indexes and Illumina adaptors were added in a first PCR, after which library yield was increased in a second PCR. The roughly 650 bp TCR product was size-selected on a 2% E-gel SizeSelection system after Ampure bead purification. Before pooling, library quality was assessed on a Bioanalyzer, concentration was determined with Qubit, and library quantification was performed with the Kapa Library Quantification kit. An Illumina HiSeq 2500 was used to sequence the libraries paired-end at 2 x 150 bp. To increase sequence diversity, about 24-32% phiX was spiked into each library pool. The paper's data handling went like this. Quality-filtered reads were processed with the UMI-based MiGEC pipeline, and over 85% of raw TCR sequences were removed by the MiGEC pipeline during error correction. IMGT germline references were used for aligning VDJ genes, and each clonotype was defined as a unique CDR3 amino acid sequence together with its V-J genes. Clonal expansion, Shannon diversity, and CDR3 relatedness (CalcPairwiseDistances, ClusterSamples) were evaluated with VDJtools, and phylogenetic trees were built with CLCbio workbench. A clone was classed as expanded if it had 8 or more unique UMIs, a cutoff based on coefficient-of-variation modelling across technical triplicates. The raw public data were reprocessed by TCRdb itself: fastp quality trimming at Q25, MiXCR clonotype calling, in-frame beta chains only. Each entry merges the rows of one CDR3 protein and shows their most common DNA and genes. For this entry, the V and J calls and clone size follow TCRdb and not the study's own pipeline. The sample table lists tens of thousands of distinct CDR3 sequences, approximately 6% of them with a count of one. The ten top clones hold roughly 2% of the sample.

Material for sequencing was CD4+ T cells from blood. This sequence uses TRBV20-1 and TRBJ2-3; TRBD2 lines up with 13 middle nucleotides. This TCR was sampled from a woman aged 50 to 60 in good health. DNA sequence: TGCAGTGCTAGAACTAGCGGGGGGGCAAGGGCAGATACGCAGTATTTT. This sequence encodes CSARTSGGARADTQYF.